The T cell receptor beta chain under discussion was sequenced for a study of identical twins. Study results and limitations: Models came in too low on out-of-frame TCR alpha sharing in monozygotic twins. There was an excess of low generation probability in the out-of-frame alpha sequences that twins shared.

With no exceptions, donors were healthy Caucasians. The CDR3 has 15 amino acids. Trimming took 3 bases from V and 2 from J; bases not matched to a gene: 7. The germline V gene has CDR1 SGHRS and CDR2 YFSETQ. Template switching, a step in the protocol, added a universal primer site, and cDNA carried unique molecular identifiers. TCRdb itself ran the 5' RACE reads through MiXCR, one entry per CDR3 protein. The sample consists of approximately 140,000 distinct CDR3 sequences, under 4.5% of them appearing once. This clonotype was seen many times. Its antigen remains unknown. The chain couples TRBV5-1 to TRBJ2-5, with 7 bases aligning to TRBD1. The source of this sequence is a man in his late teens or twenties in good health. Input material: memory T cells sorted from blood. The CDR3 bases are TGCGCCAGCAGCTCAACAGGGGAGAGGCAAGAGACCCAGTACTTC. It codes for CASSSTGERQETQYF.